The 8 T cell receptor beta chains reported below all come from one sample, sequenced in a study of T cell responses to AZD1222 COVID-19 vaccine. The table came from immunoSEQ multiplex PCR; TCRdb's copy has only in-frame clones and leaves some out. The table has over 150,000 clones, around nine tenths seen once. The sample was peripheral blood, taken 28 days after the second AZD1222 dose. These receptors originate from an adult who received the AZD1222 COVID-19 vaccine.

This clone was observed a few times. The rearrangement uses TRBV6-1 and TRBJ1-4; D unresolved. The CDR3 runs 15 residues. The germline V and J ends were trimmed by 2 bases and 8 bases, with 15 bases remaining between them. CDR1 and CDR2 from the germline V gene are MNHNS and SASEGT. CDR3 region: CASSEPPVLGEKLFF. DNA for the CDR3: TGTGCCAGCAGTGAACCCCCGGTTTTGGGAGAAAAACTGTTTTTT.

The chain is built from TRBV15 and TRBJ2-7, with TRBD2 identical over 7 bases. Per the germline V gene, CDR1 is LNHNV and CDR2 is YYDKDF (reference sequence). J gave up 0 bases and V 2 bases, and 13 bases lay outside the gene matches. There are 18 residues in the CDR3. The CDR3 here is CATSRLEKGRVSSYEQYF. For the CDR3, the DNA is TGTGCCACCAGCAGATTGGAAAAAGGGAGGGTTAGCTCCTACGAGCAGTACTTC.

The V gene is TRBV5-1, the J gene TRBJ2-5; 8 bases map to TRBD2. Looked up from germline, CDR1 is SGHRS and CDR2 is YFSETQ. The CDR3 contains 15 residues. Losses at the gene ends were 7 bases for V and 1 base for J; bases not matched to a gene: 9. The CDR3 reads CASCGGLAVQETQYF. The CDR3 DNA sequence: TGCGCCAGCTGCGGGGGGCTAGCGGTCCAAGAGACCCAGTACTTC.

This chain uses TRBV29-1 with TRBJ2-1, with D maybe TRBD2 (6 bases). This CDR3 has 11 residues. Germline V CDR1 and CDR2: SQVTM, ANQGSEA. Trimming cost V 6 bases and J 12 bases, with 15 bases left between them. The CDR3: CSVSGGIGQFF. The DNA for the CDR3 is TGCAGCGTGTCTGGAGGGATAGGGCAGTTCTTC.

The table lists this clone with a count of one. The chain links TRBV9 to TRBJ1-2; no clear D. CDR3 length: 12 residues. CDR1 is SGDLS, CDR2 YYNGEE, per germline. V dropped 2 bases and J dropped 4 bases, with 6 bases sitting between them. CDR3: CASSVPAYGYTF. Written as DNA, the CDR3 is TGTGCCAGCAGCGTCCCAGCCTATGGCTACACCTTC.

The rearrangement uses TRBV18 and TRBJ1-1, with 9 bases matching TRBD1. The CDR3 sequence is 16 residues long. J gave up 1 base and V 3 bases, and 6 bases lay outside the gene matches. The germline V gene encodes CDR1 KGHSH and CDR2 LQKENI. CDR3 in amino acids: CASSPGQGLQNTEAFF. For the CDR3, the DNA is TGTGCCAGCTCACCCGGACAGGGGCTACAGAACACTGAAGCTTTCTTT.

The gene calls are TRBV12-5 and TRBJ1-1, with 11 bases lining up with TRBD1. Trimming removed 6 bases from V and 3 bases from J; junction bases left unmatched: 9. The CDR3 covers 16 residues. CDR1 is LGHNT, CDR2 FRNRAP, per germline. CDR3 protein: CASGPGQGAPDTEAFF. CDR3 bases: TGTGCTAGTGGACCCGGACAGGGGGCGCCGGACACTGAAGCTTTCTTT.

The chain combines TRBV19 with TRBJ2-5; 16 bases fit TRBD2. This CDR3 contains 18 residues. The V gene end was trimmed by 2 bases and the J gene end by 4 bases; junction bases not matched to a gene: 7. Germline V gives CDR1 LNHDA, CDR2 SQIVND (reference sequence). CDR3 sequence reads: CASSIRPGLAGGRETQYF. For the CDR3, the DNA is TGTGCCAGTAGTATACGGCCGGGACTAGCGGGGGGGCGAGAGACCCAGTACTTC.